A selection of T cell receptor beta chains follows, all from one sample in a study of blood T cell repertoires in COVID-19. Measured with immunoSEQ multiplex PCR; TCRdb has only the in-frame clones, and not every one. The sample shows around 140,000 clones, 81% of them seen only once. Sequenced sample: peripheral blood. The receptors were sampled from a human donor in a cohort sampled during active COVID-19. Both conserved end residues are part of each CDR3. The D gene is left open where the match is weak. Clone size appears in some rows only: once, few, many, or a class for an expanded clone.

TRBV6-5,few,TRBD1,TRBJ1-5,TGTGCCAGCAGGCAGACAGGGGGAAACTATCAGCCCCAGCATTTT,CASRQTGGNYQPQHF
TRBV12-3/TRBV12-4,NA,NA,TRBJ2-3,TGTGCCAGCAGTTTTAGAGAATCCGATACGCAGTATTTT,CASSFRESDTQYF
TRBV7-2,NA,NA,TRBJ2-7,TGTGCCAGCAGCTTAGCCTGGCAGGCCTACGAGCAGTACTTC,CASSLAWQAYEQYF
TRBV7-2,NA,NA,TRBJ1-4,TGTGCCAGCAGCTCCAGGGGACAAGAAAAACTGTTTTTT,CASSSRGQEKLFF
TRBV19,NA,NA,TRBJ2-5,TGTGCCAGTAGACTAGCTCCTGAAGTAGGGACCCAGTACTTC,CASRLAPEVGTQYF
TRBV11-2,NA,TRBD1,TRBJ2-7,TGTGCCAGCAGCGGACAGGGGTTCGACGAGCAGTACTTC,CASSGQGFDEQYF
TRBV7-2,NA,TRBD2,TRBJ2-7,TGTGCCAGCAGCTCGGGACTAGCGGGAGGGTACGAGCAGTACTTC,CASSSGLAGGYEQYF
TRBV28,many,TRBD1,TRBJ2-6,TGTGCCAGCCTACGCGCAGGGGGCTTGGCCAACGTCCTGACTTTC,CASLRAGGLANVLTF
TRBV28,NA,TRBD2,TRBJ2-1,TGTGCCAGCAGTTTTCCGATTCGGAGCGGGAGCAGGGGTGATGAGCAGTTCTTC,CASSFPIRSGSRGDEQFF
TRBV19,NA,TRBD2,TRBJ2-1,TGTGCCAGTAGCCCGACTAGCATCGATGAGCAGTTCTTC,CASSPTSIDEQFF
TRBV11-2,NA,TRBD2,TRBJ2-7,TGTGCCAGCAGCTTGAGGACTAGCGACTACGAGCAGTACTTC,CASSLRTSDYEQYF
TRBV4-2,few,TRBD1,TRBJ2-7,TGTGCCAGCAGCCAAGAATTACAGGACAGGTACGAGCAGTACTTC,CASSQELQDRYEQYF
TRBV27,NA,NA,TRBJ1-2,TGTGCCAGCAGTTTAGCGCCAGGGACTAACTATGGCTACACCTTC,CASSLAPGTNYGYTF
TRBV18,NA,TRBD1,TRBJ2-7,TGTGCCAGCTCAGAATCGACAGGGTACTACGAGCAGTACTTC,CASSESTGYYEQYF
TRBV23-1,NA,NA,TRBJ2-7,TGCGCCAGCAATGAACGACAGTTAGCCACTCAAGGATCCTCCTACGAGCAGTACTTC,CASNERQLATQGSSYEQYF
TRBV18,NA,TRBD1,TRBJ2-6,TGTGCCAGCTCACCGGACAGGGGGCACTCCTCTGGGGCCAACGTCCTGACTTTC,CASSPDRGHSSGANVLTF
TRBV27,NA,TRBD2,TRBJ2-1,TGTGCCAGCAGTTACGGGACTAGCGGGAGGAGTGAGCAGTTCTTC,CASSYGTSGRSEQFF
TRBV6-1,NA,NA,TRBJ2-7,TGTGCCAGCAGTGACACGGGGGGAAGAGATCCAGGGGGCTTATTTTACGAGCAGTACTTC,CASSDTGGRDPGGLFYEQYF
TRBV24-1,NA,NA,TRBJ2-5,TGTGCCACCAGTGATTTCCCAGGGCCTAGGGAGACCCAGTACTTC,CATSDFPGPRETQYF
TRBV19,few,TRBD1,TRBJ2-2,TGTGCCAGTAGTAGGGCAGGGGGCCAAAGAACCGGGGAGCTGTTTTTT,CASSRAGGQRTGELFF
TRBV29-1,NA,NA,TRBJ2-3,TGCAGCGTTGTGGGAGTTACAAGCACAGATACGCAGTATTTT,CSVVGVTSTDTQYF
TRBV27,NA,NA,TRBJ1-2,TGTGCCAGCAGTTTCGAGTCAGGGTCTCGCGGCTACACCTTC,CASSFESGSRGYTF
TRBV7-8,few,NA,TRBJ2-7,TGTGCCAGCACCCTAGCCAGGGGGGACGAGCAGTACTTC,CASTLARGDEQYF
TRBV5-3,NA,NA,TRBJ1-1,TGTGCCAGAAGCTTGGGTGGACAAAGGAACACTGAAGCTTTCTTT,CARSLGGQRNTEAFF
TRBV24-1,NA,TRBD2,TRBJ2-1,TGTGCCACCAGTTTTAGCGGGAAATACAATGAGCAGTTCTTC,CATSFSGKYNEQFF
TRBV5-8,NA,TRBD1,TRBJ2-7,TGTGCCAGCAGCTTTTACGACAGGGAGTACGAGCAGTACTTC,CASSFYDREYEQYF
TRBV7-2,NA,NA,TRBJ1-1,TGTGCCAGCAGCTTAGACAAGAACACTGAAGCTTTCTTT,CASSLDKNTEAFF
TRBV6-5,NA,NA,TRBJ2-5,TGTGCCAGCAGTTACTTACTCGGAGAGACCCAGTACTTC,CASSYLLGETQYF
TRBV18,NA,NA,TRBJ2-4,TGTGCCAGCTCAGCTACGGGACTCAAGAACATTCAGTACTTC,CASSATGLKNIQYF
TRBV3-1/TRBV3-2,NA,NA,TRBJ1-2,TGTGCCAGCAGCCTCAGGGGTATGGGTGGCTACACCTTC,CASSLRGMGGYTF
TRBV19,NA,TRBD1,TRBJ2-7,TGTGCCAGTAGTATTGTAGGGGGCCCATCCTACGAGCAGTACTTC,CASSIVGGPSYEQYF
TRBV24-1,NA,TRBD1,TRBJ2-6,TGTGCCACCAGGCCGGGACAGGGGGCGCTTGGTGGGGCCAACGTCCTGACTTTC,CATRPGQGALGGANVLTF
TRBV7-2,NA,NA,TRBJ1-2,TGTGCCAGCAGTGCTGGGGGGGCGAGTAGAAACTATGGCTACACCTTC,CASSAGGASRNYGYTF
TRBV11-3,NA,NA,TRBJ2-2,TGTGCCAGCAGCTTAACCCCTTCACAGGGTGCCGGGGAGCTGTTTTTT,CASSLTPSQGAGELFF
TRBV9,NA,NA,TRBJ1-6,TGTGCCAGCAGCGGGCAGGCTGGGGCTAATTCACCCCTCCACTTT,CASSGQAGANSPLHF
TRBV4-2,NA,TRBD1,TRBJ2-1,TGTGCCAGCAGCCAAGCGGGGACAGGGGGCCCCATTTACAATGAGCAGTTCTTC,CASSQAGTGGPIYNEQFF
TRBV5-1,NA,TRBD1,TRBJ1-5,TGCGCCAGCAGCTTGGCGGGACAGGGGGAAGGTCAGCCCCAGCATTTT,CASSLAGQGEGQPQHF
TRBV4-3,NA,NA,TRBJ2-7,TGCGCCAGCAGCCAAGATTTTCGCGAGCAGTACTTC,CASSQDFREQYF
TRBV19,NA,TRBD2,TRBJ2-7,TGTGCCAGTAGTCCGAGTACAGCGGGAGGTCTTGACGAGCAGTACTTC,CASSPSTAGGLDEQYF
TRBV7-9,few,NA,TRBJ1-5,TGTGCCAGCAGCTTTCAGGGCGAACAGCCCCAGCATTTT,CASSFQGEQPQHF
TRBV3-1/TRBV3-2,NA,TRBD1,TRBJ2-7,TGTGCCAGCAGCCAAGGATCCGGACAGGCGAGCCCCTACGAGCAGTACTTC,CASSQGSGQASPYEQYF
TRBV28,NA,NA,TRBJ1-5,TGTGCCAGCAGTTTCACGGAGGGCAATCAGCCCCAGCATTTT,CASSFTEGNQPQHF
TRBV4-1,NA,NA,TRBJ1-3,TGCGCCAGCAGCCAAGATGGGGGGACTGGAAACACCATATATTTT,CASSQDGGTGNTIYF
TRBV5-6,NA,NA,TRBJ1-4,TGTGCCAGCATCTTGTTTGGCGAGGCTAATGAAAAACTGTTTTTT,CASILFGEANEKLFF
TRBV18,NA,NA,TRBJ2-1,TGTGCCAGCTCACCACCGTTGGCGGGACTTACCCTCAATGAGCGCGAGCAGTTCTTC,CASSPPLAGLTLNEREQFF
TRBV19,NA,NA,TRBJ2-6,TGTGCCAGTAGCCCCAGCAGGTTCTCTGGGGCCAACGTCCTGACTTTC,CASSPSRFSGANVLTF
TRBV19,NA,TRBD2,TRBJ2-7,TGTGCCAGTAGTCGCCTGGCGACTAGCGTCCACGAGCAGTACTTC,CASSRLATSVHEQYF
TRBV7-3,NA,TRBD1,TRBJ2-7,TGTGCCAGCAGCAAGGACAGGTTCTACGAGCAGTACTTC,CASSKDRFYEQYF
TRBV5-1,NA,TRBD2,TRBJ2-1,TGCGCCAGCAGCCGAGACAGGATGGGGACTAGCGGGAGAGTTGGTGAGCAGTTCTTC,CASSRDRMGTSGRVGEQFF
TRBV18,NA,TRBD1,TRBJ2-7,TGTGCCAGCTCACTCTCCGGACAGGGTCAGCAGTACTTC,CASSLSGQGQQYF
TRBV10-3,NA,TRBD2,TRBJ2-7,TGTGCCATAGCTACTGCGGGGGACTCCTACGAGCAGTACTTC,CAIATAGDSYEQYF
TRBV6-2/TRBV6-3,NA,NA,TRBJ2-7,TGTGCCAGCAGTAATCGCTACGAGCAGTACTTC,CASSNRYEQYF
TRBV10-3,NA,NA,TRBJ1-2,TGTGCCATCAGTGAAGGGGCTGACTATGGCTACACCTTC,CAISEGADYGYTF
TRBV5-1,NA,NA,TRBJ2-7,TGCGCCAGCAGCCAAACCGGAGGGGTCGTGCTTACCGACTACGAGCAGTACTTC,CASSQTGGVVLTDYEQYF
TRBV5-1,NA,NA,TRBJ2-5,TGCGCCAGCAGTGTTCAGGGATCAGAGACCCAGTACTTC,CASSVQGSETQYF